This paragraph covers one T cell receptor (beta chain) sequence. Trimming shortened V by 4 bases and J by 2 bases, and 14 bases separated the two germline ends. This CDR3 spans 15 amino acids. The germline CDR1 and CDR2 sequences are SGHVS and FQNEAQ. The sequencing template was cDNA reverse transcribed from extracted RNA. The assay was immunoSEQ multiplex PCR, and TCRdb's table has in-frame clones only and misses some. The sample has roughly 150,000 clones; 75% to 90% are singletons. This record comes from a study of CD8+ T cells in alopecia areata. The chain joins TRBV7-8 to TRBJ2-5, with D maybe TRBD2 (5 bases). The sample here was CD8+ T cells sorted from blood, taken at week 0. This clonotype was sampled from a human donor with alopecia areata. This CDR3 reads CASSSPRTGQETQYF. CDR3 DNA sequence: TGTGCCAGCAGCTCGCCCCGGACTGGGCAAGAGACCCAGTACTTC.